A single sample is the source of the 17 T cell receptor beta chains below, sequenced in a study of cytomegalovirus exposure and HLA in healthy donors. Use of 60 Vbeta and 13 Jbeta primers characterized the PCR. The data were produced by immunoSEQ multiplex PCR, yet TCRdb's version contains in-frame clones alone and is incomplete. The sample includes 130,000 to 150,000 clones, 70% to 85% of them seen just once. The source material was PBMCs. Receptor source: a woman aged 60-75 years in good health and CMV-seropositive.

The rearrangement links TRBV29-1 to TRBJ2-7; 8 bases are shared with TRBD2. This CDR3 contains 13 residues. J was trimmed by 2 bases and V by 6 bases; bases with no gene match: 6. Germline CDR1 is SQVTM and CDR2 is ANQGSEA. CDR3 sequence reads: CSVTSGLPYEQYF. Here the CDR3 DNA reads TGCAGCGTAACTAGCGGATTGCCCTACGAGCAGTACTTC.

The J gene is TRBJ1-1, the V gene TRBV6-5, with a weak D call TRBD1 (6 bases). This CDR3 comprises 13 residues. Germline-derived CDR1 and CDR2 are MNHEY and SVGAGI. Trimming removed 5 bases from V and 4 bases from J, with 11 bases in between. Written as DNA, the CDR3 is TGTGCCAGCAGTCAGGGGTTGGTCACTGAAGCTTTCTTT. Amino acids: CASSQGLVTEAFF.

This clone was found a few times. The V and J genes are TRBV6-5 and TRBJ2-1; D might be TRBD1 (5 bases). Germline lookup yields CDR1 MNHEY and CDR2 SVGAGI. The ends were cut back, 6 bases at V and 0 bases at J, with 9 bases in the middle. CDR3 length: 14 residues. CDR3 sequence (DNA): TGTGCCAGCAGACCTACAGGCTCCTACAATGAGCAGTTCTTC. It translates to CASRPTGSYNEQFF.

The J gene is TRBJ2-2, the V gene TRBV28, with 7 positions matching TRBD1. V was clipped by 6 bases and J by 4 bases; unmatched bases: 11. Germline V CDR1 and CDR2: MDHEN, SYDVKM. This CDR3 spans 16 amino acids. The CDR3 loop is CASSPFTGAGTGELFF. As DNA, the CDR3 is TGTGCCAGCAGCCCTTTTACAGGGGCGGGCACCGGGGAGCTGTTTTTT.

This rearrangement joins TRBV10-3 to TRBJ1-1; 8 bases match TRBD1. After removal of 2 bases from V and 5 bases from J, the junction contained 4 bases not matched to a gene. Per germline, CDR1 ENHRY and CDR2 SYGVKD. This CDR3 has 14 amino acids. The CDR3 is CAISETGGDTEAFF. CDR3 nucleotides: TGTGCCATCAGTGAGACAGGGGGGGATACTGAAGCTTTCTTT.

The chain combines TRBV5-1 with TRBJ2-1; 7 bases align to TRBD2. Germline trimming cut 4 bases from V and 6 bases from J; bases unmatched to any gene: 7. CDR1 is SGHRS, CDR2 YFSETQ, per germline. The CDR3 is 14 residues long. The CDR3 bases are TGCGCCAGCAGCCCGGGACTACACCCCAATGAGCAGTTCTTC. Residues: CASSPGLHPNEQFF.

A remark on this clone: The same CDR3 is also encoded by other DNA sequences in this sample. The rearrangement uses TRBV30 and TRBJ2-7; D may be TRBD1 (7 bases). Germline-derived CDR1 and CDR2 are GTSNPN and SVGIG (reference sequence). Trimming shortened V by 0 bases and J by 3 bases, and 12 bases separated the two germline ends. CDR3 length: 14 residues. CDR3 protein: CAWSVGQGGYEQYF. CDR3 coding DNA: TGTGCCTGGAGTGTCGGCCAGGGGGGCTACGAGCAGTACTTC.

The V gene is TRBV29-1, the J gene TRBJ1-3; unclear D gene. The CDR3 consists of 13 residues. Deletions cut 5 bases from V and 0 bases from J, with 8 bases between. The germline CDR1 and CDR2 sequences are SQVTM and ANQGSEA. The CDR3 region has the DNA TGCAGCGTTCAGTTTTCCTCTGGAAACACCATATATTTT. It translates to CSVQFSSGNTIYF.

A few counts support this clone. The V gene is TRBV9, the J gene TRBJ2-5, with a weak D call TRBD1 (6 bases). The germline V gene has CDR1 SGDLS and CDR2 YYNGEE. The ends were cut back, 0 bases at V and 4 bases at J, with 16 bases in the middle. The CDR3 loop spans 16 amino acids. CDR3 sequence reads: CASSVGAGAIRETQYF. The CDR3 DNA follows: TGTGCCAGCAGCGTAGGGGCAGGGGCGATTCGAGAGACCCAGTACTTC.

CDR3 in amino acids: CASSSKAGLNTEAFF. The DNA for the CDR3 is TGTGCCAGCAGCTCTAAGGCAGGCTTGAACACTGAAGCTTTCTTT. The chain has TRBV11-2 and TRBJ1-1; D ambiguous. The CDR3 contains 15 residues. The V gene's germline CDR1 is SGHAT and CDR2 FQNNGV. V lost 4 bases and J 0 bases, leaving 12 bases between the germline ends.

V and J are TRBV7-9 and TRBJ2-5; unclear D gene. This CDR3 region has 14 residues. V lost 1 base and J lost 2, with 8 bases in between. Germline V gene data show CDR1 as SEHNR and CDR2 as FQNEAQ (reference sequence). CDR3 in DNA: TGTGCCAGCAGCTTAGGACATTTACAAGAGACCCAGTACTTC. Its protein is CASSLGHLQETQYF.

V gene TRBV18 combines with J gene TRBJ2-1, with D possibly being TRBD1 (6 bases). V gave up 3 bases and J gave up 0 bases, with 12 bases separating them. Germline lookup yields CDR1 KGHSH and CDR2 LQKENI. The length of the CDR3 is 16 residues. CDR3 in DNA: TGTGCCAGCTCACCGGAGACAGGTTTCTCCTACAATGAGCAGTTCTTC. Protein: CASSPETGFSYNEQFF.

The chain uses TRBV5-1 and TRBJ2-2; TRBD1 might be the D (5 bases). V lost 7 bases and J lost 1, with 8 bases in between. The CDR3 runs to 13 residues. Looked up from germline, CDR1 is SGHRS and CDR2 is YFSETQ. The CDR3 loop is CASQQENTGELFF. CDR3 bases: TGCGCCAGCCAACAGGAGAACACCGGGGAGCTGTTTTTT. Looking up the rest from reference TRBV5-1 and TRBJ2-2 gives the full variable domain: KAGVTQTPRYLIKTRGQQVTLSCSPISGHRSVSWYQQTPGQGLQFLFEYFSETQRNKGNFPGRFSGRQFSNSRSEMNVSTLELGDSALYLCASQQENTGELFFGEGSRLTVL.

The chain links TRBV4-2 to TRBJ2-7, with 10 bases aligning to TRBD2. J lost 2 bases, V lost 1 base, and 14 bases had no gene match. This CDR3 comprises 19 residues. Per germline, CDR1 LGHNA and CDR2 YNFKEQ. CDR3 DNA sequence: TGTGCCAGCAGCCAAGTTCAGGGGCCTAGCGGGAGCCCGCCCTACGAGCAGTACTTC. It translates to CASSQVQGPSGSPPYEQYF.

V and J are TRBV30 and TRBJ2-5, with a possible D match to TRBD1 (5 bases). Germline CDR1 and CDR2: GTSNPN and SVGIG (reference sequence). The CDR3 is made up of 16 amino acids. Trimming pared 4 bases from V and 0 bases from J, leaving 18 bases between. The CDR3 here is CAWKQWARQYQETQYF. In DNA, the CDR3 is TGTGCCTGGAAACAATGGGCCCGACAGTACCAAGAGACCCAGTACTTC.

The chain combines TRBV28 with TRBJ2-3, with a possible D match to TRBD2 (6 bases). Per the germline V gene, CDR1 is MDHEN and CDR2 is SYDVKM. The CDR3 sequence is 16 residues long. The ends were cut back, 6 bases at V and 3 bases at J, with 19 bases in the middle. In DNA, the CDR3 is TGTGCCAGCAGCCCCCGGGACTCCCTTATAACAGATACGCAGTATTTT. It specifies CASSPRDSLITDTQYF.

The rearrangement links TRBV30 to TRBJ1-1; D is uncertain. The CDR3 has 14 amino acids. V was cut by 0 bases and J by 2 bases, with 10 bases left in between. The germline CDR1 and CDR2 sequences are GTSNPN and SVGIG (reference sequence). The CDR3 nucleotides read TGTGCCTGGAGTGTTCTCCCAGATAACACTGAAGCTTTCTTT. It is translated as CAWSVLPDNTEAFF. Drawing the rest from reference TRBV30 and TRBJ1-1, the complete variable domain is SQTIHQWPATLVQPVGSPLSLECTVEGTSNPNLYWYRQAAGRGLQLLFYSVGIGQISSEVPQNLSASRPQDRQFILSSKKLLLSDSGFYLCAWSVLPDNTEAFFGQGTRLTVV.